What follows are 8 T cell receptor beta chains derived from one specimen sequenced in a study of blood T cell repertoires in COVID-19. Sequenced by immunoSEQ multiplex PCR; TCRdb stores in-frame clones only, minus some. The repertoire holds about 180,000 clones, with 86% as singletons. Sequencing was carried out using peripheral blood. The receptors originated from a woman in her 30s with active or convalescent COVID-19.

In this sample, this clone turned up once. The chain carries TRBV9 and TRBJ1-2; TRBD1 agrees at 8 bases. The CDR3 has 18 amino acids. Germline V gene sequence: CDR1 SGDLS, CDR2 YYNGEE. J gave up 2 bases and V 0 bases, and 12 bases lay outside the gene matches. The CDR3 protein is CASSVALFPDRANYGYTF. CDR3 DNA: TGTGCCAGCAGCGTAGCTCTCTTTCCGGACAGGGCGAACTATGGCTACACCTTC.

This clone occurred a few times. This chain connects TRBV19 to TRBJ1-2; weak D call: TRBD1 (5 bases). This CDR3 region has 15 residues. The germline V gene has CDR1 LNHDA and CDR2 SQIVND (reference sequence). The V and J ends lost 3 bases and 5 bases respectively, with 16 bases between them. CDR3 sequence reads: CASSISSGLTYGYTF. The DNA for the CDR3 is TGTGCCAGTAGTATCAGCTCGGGACTGACTTATGGCTACACCTTC.

About this clone itself: Its ends do not fully match the called genes, so a read error is possible. This rearrangement joins TRBV7-9 to TRBJ2-7, with 9 bases lining up with TRBD1. This CDR3 contains 14 residues. The germline V gene encodes CDR1 SEHNR and CDR2 FQNEAQ (reference sequence). The chain's CDR3 is CASSGTGNSHEQYF. The CDR3, as DNA: TGTGCCAGCAGCGGGACAGGGAACTCCCACGAGCAGTACTTC.

This chain joins TRBV29-1 and TRBJ1-1; D is perhaps TRBD1 (5 bases). The V end was cut by 4 bases, the J end by 3 bases, with 12 bases between. The V gene's germline CDR1 is SQVTM and CDR2 ANQGSEA. The CDR3 has 13 amino acids. The DNA for the CDR3 is TGCAGCGTTGGACGGGGGGGTTACACTGAAGCTTTCTTT. This sequence encodes CSVGRGGYTEAFF. The whole variable domain, filled in from reference TRBV29-1 and TRBJ1-1, reads SAVISQKPSRDICQRGTSLTIQCQVDSQVTMMFWYRQQPGQSLTLIATANQGSEATYESGFVIDKFPISRPNLTFSTLTVSNMSPEDSSIYLCSVGRGGYTEAFFGQGTRLTVV.

V is TRBV7-9 and J is TRBJ2-5, with D perhaps TRBD2 (6 bases). Looked up from germline, CDR1 is SEHNR and CDR2 is FQNEAQ (reference sequence). Trimming stripped 1 base from V and 2 bases from J, with 8 bases between. The CDR3 contains 14 residues. CDR3 DNA: TGTGCCAGCAGCTTAGGTCTAGCGCAAGAGACCCAGTACTTC. This codes for CASSLGLAQETQYF.

V usage is TRBV13 and J usage is TRBJ2-2, with D perhaps matching TRBD1 (5 bases). V lost 5 bases to trimming and J lost 0 bases, with 10 bases between them. The V gene's germline CDR1 is PRHDT and CDR2 FYEKMQ (reference sequence). The CDR3 length is 15 residues. The CDR3 DNA sequence: TGTGCCAGCAGCCCGAGACAGACGAACACCGGGGAGCTGTTTTTT. It yields the protein CASSPRQTNTGELFF.

J is TRBJ2-1 and V is TRBV6-2 or TRBV6-3, with a possible D match to TRBD2 (6 bases). Trimming left V 2 bases short and J 1 base short, with 9 bases between. Looked up from germline, CDR1 is MNHEY and CDR2 is SVGEGT. The CDR3 consists of 15 residues. The CDR3 nucleotides are TGTGCCAGCAGTTACGATGGGGGGTCCTACAATGAGCAGTTCTTC. The encoded protein is CASSYDGGSYNEQFF.

The V call is TRBV5-1, the J call TRBJ2-7, with a tentative D call TRBD2 (6 bases). The germline V gene encodes CDR1 SGHRS and CDR2 YFSETQ. The V end was cut by 5 bases, the J end by 2 bases, with 14 bases between. This CDR3 contains 14 residues. CDR3 protein: CASSGGRTTYEQYF. The CDR3 coding sequence is TGCGCCAGCAGTGGGGGGAGGACTACCTACGAGCAGTACTTC.